These T cell receptor beta chains were read from a single sample in a study of T-cell reconstitution after alpha-beta-depleted transplantation in children. TCRdb called the PCR reads again in MiXCR, with one record for every CDR3 protein. The repertoire holds a few hundred thousand distinct CDR3 sequences, 9% to 12% seen once, with around 2.3% in the top ten. Sequencing was performed on PBMCs from the stem cell graft donor, taken from the stem cell graft. Receptors originate from a human donor who donated a stem cell graft to a child with acute lymphoblastic leukemia. Each CDR3 is given with its conserved first and last residue. The order of the fields is V gene, D gene, clone size, J gene, CDR3 DNA, CDR3 protein. The D gene is left open where the match is weak. Expanded clones get a size class; other rows say once, few or many, or leave the size out.

TRBV4-2,NA,NA,TRBJ1-3,TGTGCCAGCAGCGCCGAGGCAGGGACCGGAAACACCATATATTTT,CASSAEAGTGNTIYF
TRBV3-1,TRBD1,many,TRBJ2-3,TGTGCCAGCAGCCCCTGGGACAGCCCTAGCACAGATACGCAGTATTTT,CASSPWDSPSTDTQYF
TRBV5-1,TRBD1,many,TRBJ2-1,TGCGCCAGCAGCTTGGAACAGGGGGCGCGGTACAATGAGCAGTTCTTC,CASSLEQGARYNEQFF
TRBV5-1,NA,many,TRBJ2-3,TGCGCCAGCAGCTTGGAGGTGAGAGCAGGGCCAGATACGCAGTATTTT,CASSLEVRAGPDTQYF
TRBV7-2,NA,few,TRBJ2-1,TGTGCCAGCTCCCGGCAGGGGGGTATATACAATGAGCAGTTCTTC,CASSRQGGIYNEQFF
TRBV5-1,NA,many,TRBJ2-1,TGCGCCAGCAGCGCGGGGACAGAAGATGAGCAGTTCTTC,CASSAGTEDEQFF
TRBV7-3,TRBD1,NA,TRBJ1-1,TGTGCCAGCAGCCCGGACAGGGACACTGAAGCTTTCTTT,CASSPDRDTEAFF
TRBV11-1,TRBD1,NA,TRBJ2-2,TGTGCCAGCAGCCTAAGGACAGGGAGGTCCGGGGAGCTGTTTTTT,CASSLRTGRSGELFF
TRBV7-9,TRBD2,few,TRBJ2-5,TGTGCCAGCAGCCCAGAGGGACTAGTTCAAGAGACCCAGTACTTC,CASSPEGLVQETQYF
TRBV27,NA,NA,TRBJ2-7,TGTGCCAGCAGTTTATCGGAGGGGGCCCGGGTGGGACACGAGCAGTACTTC,CASSLSEGARVGHEQYF
TRBV7-3,NA,few,TRBJ2-3,TGTGCCAGCAGCTTAACGGTCGGGAGCCCCTCAGATACGCAGTATTTT,CASSLTVGSPSDTQYF
TRBV7-9,NA,NA,TRBJ1-1,TGTGCCAGCAGCTCATCAGGTGAGCCCCAAGCTTTCTTT,CASSSSGEPQAFF
TRBV4-2,TRBD2,NA,TRBJ2-3,TGTGCCAGCAGCCACGACTTAGCGGGAGGTCAGACAGATACGCAGTATTTT,CASSHDLAGGQTDTQYF
TRBV5-6,NA,NA,TRBJ1-2,TGTGCCAGCACCTTCCAGGGGCTAATACTGGGCTACACCTTC,CASTFQGLILGYTF
TRBV20-1,NA,NA,TRBJ2-1,TGCAGTGCTAGTTTCCCGGGCCTATGGAATGAGCAGTTCTTC,CSASFPGLWNEQFF
TRBV7-9,TRBD2,many,TRBJ2-3,TGTGCCAGCAGCTACGGACTAGCCCAGCCCGCAGATACGCAGTATTTT,CASSYGLAQPADTQYF
TRBV11-1,NA,NA,TRBJ1-1,TGTGCCAGCAGCCCGACCGGGGGGTGGGACACTGAAGCTTTCTTT,CASSPTGGWDTEAFF
TRBV7-2,NA,few,TRBJ1-5,TGTGCCAGCAGCTTAGATCTTCAGCCCCAGCATTTT,CASSLDLQPQHF
TRBV28,NA,many,TRBJ1-1,TGTGCCAGCCTACGGGAGAACACTGAAGCTTTCTTT,CASLRENTEAFF
TRBV5-6,NA,few,TRBJ2-5,TGTGCCAGCAGCTTCTCAGGGGGGATGGAGACCCAGTACTTC,CASSFSGGMETQYF
TRBV20-1,TRBD1,many,TRBJ1-4,TGCAGTGCTAGAGCACAGGGGAATGAAAAACTGTTTTTT,CSARAQGNEKLFF
TRBV19,TRBD1,few,TRBJ1-6,TGTGCCAGCGCGGGACAGGGGTTCCATAATTCACCCCTCCACTTT,CASAGQGFHNSPLHF
TRBV5-1,NA,few,TRBJ2-1,TGCGCCAGCAGCTTGGAGCGAGCGGAATACAATGAGCAGTTCTTC,CASSLERAEYNEQFF
TRBV7-6,NA,few,TRBJ2-7,TGTGCCAGCAGCCTATTGGGGGGATCATTCTACGAGCAGTACTTC,CASSLLGGSFYEQYF
TRBV6-4,NA,NA,TRBJ2-1,TGTGCCAGCAGTGCGGGCCCGAGCTCCTACAATGAGCAGTTCTTC,CASSAGPSSYNEQFF
TRBV9,NA,few,TRBJ2-3,TGTGTGGGCGATACGCAGTATTTT,CVGDTQYF
TRBV6-4,TRBD2,once,TRBJ2-7,TGTGCCAGGGGACTAGCGGGAGAAAGGGGGCACGAGCAGTACTTC,CARGLAGERGHEQYF